Listed here is a single T cell receptor beta chain. Its cognate antigen is unknown. This sample was included in a study of cytomegalovirus exposure and HLA in healthy donors. The study's findings and limits: The authors listed 150 to 200 TCR beta chains as cytomegalovirus-associated. Productive status was seen about 87% or about 30% of the time for most TCR beta V segments in an earlier analysis. Later on, a genetic analysis was performed. It linked a missense variant in DCLRE1C with V- and J-gene trimming of TCR beta.

Germline CDR1 and CDR2: KGHSH and LQKENI. Trimming at V came to 6 bases and at J to 5 bases, leaving 9 bases not matched to a gene. This CDR3 spans 14 amino acids. Vbeta (60) and Jbeta (13) primers were used in the PCR. The authors' processing: Roughly 11 million shared chains were among the roughly 78 million unique TCR beta chains that a later analysis counted. Data came from immunoSEQ multiplex PCR; TCRdb stores just in-frame clones and leaves some out. From that table come the V and J calls and clone size; the DNA was used to work out D and trimming. The table has approximately 290,000 clones, 80% seen once.

Input material: PBMCs. The chain carries TRBV18 and TRBJ2-5; TRBD1 matches at 7 bases. This clonotype was sampled from a girl under 10 years old in good health and CMV-seronegative. In DNA form, the CDR3 reads TGTGCCAGCTCGGGACCAGGGGGTAAGGAGACCCAGTACTTC. Its translation: CASSGPGGKETQYF. Full variable domain (missing parts from reference TRBV18 and TRBJ2-5): NAGVMQNPRHLVRRRGQEARLRCSPMKGHSHVYWYRQLPEEGLKFMVYLQKENIIDESGMPKERFSAEFPKEGPSILRIQQVVRGDSAAYFCASSGPGGKETQYFGPGTRLLVL.